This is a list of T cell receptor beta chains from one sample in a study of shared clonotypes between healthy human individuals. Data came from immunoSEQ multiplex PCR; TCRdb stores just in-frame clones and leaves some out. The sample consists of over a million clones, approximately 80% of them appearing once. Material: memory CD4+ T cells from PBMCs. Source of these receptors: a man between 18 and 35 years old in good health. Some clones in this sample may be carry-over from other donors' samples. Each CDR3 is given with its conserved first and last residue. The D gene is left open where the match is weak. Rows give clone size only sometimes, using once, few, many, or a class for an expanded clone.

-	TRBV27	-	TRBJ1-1	CASSLTRDTEAFF	TGTGCCAGCAGCCTAACCAGGGACACTGAAGCTTTCTTT
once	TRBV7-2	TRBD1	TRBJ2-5	CASSPRTGVKTQYF	TGTGCCAGCAGCCCGAGGACAGGGGTGAAGACCCAGTACTTC
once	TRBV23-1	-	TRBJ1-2	CASSQSSVEFGYTF	TGCGCCAGCAGTCAATCATCGGTGGAGTTTGGCTACACCTTC
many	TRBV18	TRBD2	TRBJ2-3	CASSPGGSSTDTQYF	TGTGCCAGCTCACCAGGCGGGAGCAGCACAGATACGCAGTATTTT
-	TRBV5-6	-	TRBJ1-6	CASSLQPLPNSPLHF	TGTGCCAGCAGCTTGCAACCTCTACCCAATTCACCCCTCCACTTT
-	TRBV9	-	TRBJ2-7	CASSVMGLSSYEQYF	TGTGCCAGCAGCGTAATGGGACTGAGCTCCTACGAGCAGTACTTC
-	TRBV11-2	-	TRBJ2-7	CASSLFSAEQYF	TGTGCCAGCAGCTTATTCTCCGCCGAGCAGTACTTC
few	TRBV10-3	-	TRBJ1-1	CAISEPGVNTEAFF	TGTGCCATCAGTGAGCCGGGGGTGAACACTGAAGCTTTCTTT
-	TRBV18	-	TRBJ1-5	CASSEGINQPQHF	TGTGCCAGCTCAGAGGGGATCAATCAGCCCCAGCATTTT
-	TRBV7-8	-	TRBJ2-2	CASSLLGWGRPGELFF	TGTGCCAGCAGCCTTCTGGGTTGGGGGCGACCGGGGGAGCTGTTTTTT
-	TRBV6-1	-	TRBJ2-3	CASSEGAVGTQYF	TGTGCCAGCAGTGAGGGGGCGGTGGGTACGCAGTATTTT